The entry below describes one TCR beta chain. Its antigen remains undetermined. Base-call qualities are not available, and no considerably larger clone is one nucleotide away. The CDR3 regions of human TCRbeta chains were subjected to immunosequencing. Turning to the authors' computational methods: Repertoire TCRs were matched against a reference library of SARS-CoV-2-specific TCRs generated with the MIRA antigen-specificity platform. Breadth was defined as the fraction of unique TCRs that were SARS-CoV-2-associated, and depth was defined as the fraction of total T cells that were SARS-CoV-2-associated. Each spike-specific TCR was assigned to its reactive spike region and to a CD4 or CD8 class using the MIRA data. Log10-transformed breadth and depth values were compared by one-way ANOVA with Sidak's multiple comparisons tests. TCRdb holds this immuneACCESS table with in-frame rearrangements only. Some clones are missing; in checked studies, unresolved V genes explain under half, and the rest has no known cause. The D gene and trimming were derived from the DNA, and the V and J assignments and clone size from that table. The sample table records about 94,000 clones; around nine tenths of these occur just once. About 14% of the sample comes from the top ten.

This sample was included in a study of T cell responses to AZD1222 COVID-19 vaccine (TCRdb year 2021). As for the study more broadly: AZD1222 recipients whose second dose came at about 4 weeks and those whose second dose came at about 12 weeks were combined into one group, since spike-specific TCR depth and breadth did not differ between the two schedules. TCR sequencing covered approximately 230 trial participants: 207 given two doses of AZD1222 and about 26 given two doses of MenACWY control vaccine. Trial participants were enrolled by age into subgroups of 18-55, 56-69 and 70-plus years, and around 140, 26 and 57 TCR-sequenced participants, respectively, were included in these subgroups. Beyond this particular receptor, the publication reports: After two AZD1222 doses, spike-specific TCR breadth and depth were significantly higher than at day 0 and than in MenACWY recipients. Because no samples from the day 14 peak response were available, repertoires could be characterized only after the peak T cell response. The vaccine-associated CD4 TCRs covered the entire spike protein, and the dominant responses fell in regions 160-218 and 743-854. Most participants were white British and females outnumbered males, and the authors suggested that clonal diversity may have been underestimated. The 56-69-year group was small, and its depth increase did not reach significance, likely because of low power. Conclusions about previously exposed vaccinees are limited because only 6 or 7 AZD1222 recipients were SARS-CoV-2 seropositive at baseline. Reportedly, close to half of the unique spike-specific TCRs recognized epitopes lying outside the regions that are mutated in the B.1.351 and B.1.1.7 variants.

The germline V gene gives CDR1 as SQVTM and CDR2 as ANQGSEA. From its cysteine to its phenylalanine, the CDR3 spans 14 amino acids. The sequence is cut down to CDR3 DNA, 42 bases in frame from base 1. Trimming takes 7 bases from V and 7 bases from J, and the germline ends sit 20 bases apart. The time point label of this sample denotes: baseline before first vaccination. Samples from vaccinated people were obtained from the UK trials COV001 and COV002, which included a single-blind randomized controlled phase 2/3 trial of AZD1222 (ChAdOx1 nCoV-19) in healthy adults. Trial participant PBMC samples were collected at day 0 and day 28 after the second dose for TCRbeta chain sequencing.

The specimen comprised peripheral blood, sampled on day 0 of AZD1222 vaccination. The chain is encoded by TRBV29-1 joined to TRBJ2-1, with the D call tentatively TRBD1 or TRBD2, each fitting 6 bases. The sequence derives from an adult in good health. The DNA sequence follows: TGCAGCGATGGGGGGCGGGGTCCCGGGAATGAGCAGTTCTTC. Translation gives CSDGGRGPGNEQFF.